Below, one T cell receptor beta chain is given with its context. A TCRbeta library incorporating unique molecular identifiers was prepared. TCRdb analysed the PCR reads with MiXCR anew, one entry per CDR3 protein. The table lists about 610,000 distinct CDR3 sequences, roughly 10% of them singletons. This sample was taken from a study of T-cell reconstitution after alpha-beta-depleted transplantation in children. The V and J ends lost 3 bases and 3 bases, in that order; junction bases with no gene match: 2. This CDR3 is built from 14 residues. The rearrangement joins TRBV12-3 or TRBV12-4 to TRBJ2-5, with 9 bases matching TRBD2. The sequencing used PBMCs from the stem cell graft donor, collected from the stem cell graft. The sequence was collected from a human donor who donated a stem cell graft to a child with acute myeloid leukemia. The CDR3 loop reads CASSFLAGEETQYF. Here the CDR3 DNA reads TGTGCCAGCAGTTTCTTAGCGGGAGAAGAGACCCAGTACTTC.